These 9 T cell receptor beta chains originate from one sample sequenced in a study of T cells in localized non-small cell lung cancer. Sequenced by immunoSEQ multiplex PCR; TCRdb stores in-frame clones only, minus some. The sample has about 35,000 clones; under 90% are singletons. Source: peripheral blood, taken before any cancer treatment. The receptors derive from a man aged 35-75 years with stage I lung adenocarcinoma.

This sequence joins TRBV10-3 and TRBJ1-2; D gene unclear. The CDR3 consists of 14 residues. CDR1 ENHRY and CDR2 SYGVKD come from the germline V gene. V lost 5 bases and J 6 bases, leaving 16 bases between the germline ends. The CDR3 loop reads CAISSGNPRNGYTF. CDR3 sequence (DNA): TGTGCCATCAGTTCGGGGAACCCAAGAAATGGCTACACCTTC.

V usage is TRBV6-4 and J usage is TRBJ1-5; D is possibly TRBD1 (6 bases). V gave up 2 bases and J gave up 0 bases, with 8 bases separating them. There are 15 residues in the CDR3. CDR1 and CDR2 (germline): MRHNA, SNTAGT. The CDR3 reads CASSDEGVSNQPQHF. The DNA for the CDR3 is TGTGCCAGCAGTGACGAGGGGGTTAGCAATCAGCCCCAGCATTTT.

The chain uses TRBV4-1 and TRBJ2-6; 9 nucleotides align to TRBD1. The CDR3 extends over 20 amino acids. Germline CDR1 and CDR2: MGHRA and YSYEKL. V was pared by 3 bases and J by 4 bases, with 16 bases of the junction left unmatched. The CDR3 nucleotides read TGCGCCAGCAGCCAGATTCCGGGGGACAGGGTAGGCTTGGGGGCCAACGTCCTGACTTTC. This encodes CASSQIPGDRVGLGANVLTF.

The chain is built from TRBV7-8 and TRBJ2-7; a weak D match, TRBD1 (6 bases). V was pared by 3 bases and J by 0 bases, with 12 bases between. The CDR3 contains 15 residues. Germline V lookup: CDR1 SGHVS, CDR2 FQNEAQ. The CDR3 DNA is TGTGCCAGCAGCTTGGGTCAGGGGCTCTCCTACGAGCAGTACTTC. Protein product: CASSLGQGLSYEQYF. The full variable domain, completed using reference TRBV7-8 and TRBJ2-7, is GAGVSQSPRYKVAKRGQDVALRCDPISGHVSLFWYQQALGQGPEFLTYFQNEAQLDKSGLPSDRFFAERPEGSVSTLKIQRTQQEDSAVYLCASSLGQGLSYEQYFGPGTRLTVT.

J is TRBJ1-1 and V is TRBV6-6, with a tentative D call TRBD1 (5 bases). The length of the CDR3 is 13 residues. Trimming stripped 4 bases from V and 2 bases from J, with 8 bases between. Per the germline V gene, CDR1 is MNHNY and CDR2 is SVGAGI (reference sequence). CDR3 bases: TGTGCCAGCAGTTCGACAGATAACACTGAAGCTTTCTTT. Its translation is CASSSTDNTEAFF.

This chain uses TRBV9 with TRBJ2-1; D remains unclear. This CDR3 is built from 13 residues. With 0 bases removed from V and 6 bases from J, the gap between germline ends came to 7 bases. Germline V gives CDR1 SGDLS, CDR2 YYNGEE. In DNA, the CDR3 is TGTGCCAGCAGCGTAGGGTACGGCAATGAGCAGTTCTTC. Protein sequence: CASSVGYGNEQFF. Full variable domain (rest looked up from reference TRBV9 and TRBJ2-1): DSGVTQTPKHLITATGQRVTLRCSPRSGDLSVYWYQQSLDQGLQFLIQYYNGEERAKGNILERFSAQQFPDLHSELNLSSLELGDSALYFCASSVGYGNEQFFGPGTRLTVL.

The V and J genes are TRBV7-6 and TRBJ2-2, with D tentatively TRBD1 (5 bases). Trimming took off 1 base at V and 3 bases at J, with 9 bases between the two ends. Germline values: CDR1 SGHVS, CDR2 FNYEAQ. The CDR3 runs 15 residues. CDR3 sequence reads: CASSLEGADTGELFF. CDR3 sequence (DNA): TGTGCCAGCAGCTTAGAAGGGGCCGACACCGGGGAGCTGTTTTTT.

The rearrangement uses TRBV5-1 and TRBJ2-4; no clear D gene. Germline CDR1 reads SGHRS; CDR2 reads YFSETQ. The CDR3 runs 11 residues. V was clipped by 5 bases and J by 5 bases, with 5 bases between them. Here the CDR3 DNA reads TGCGCCAGCAGGGAGCAAAACATTCAGTACTTC. Its translation is CASREQNIQYF.

This clone is a singleton in its sample. The V gene is TRBV7-2, the J gene TRBJ2-3; no definite D call. CDR3 length: 16 amino acids. Per germline, CDR1 SGHTA and CDR2 FQGNSA. Trimming cost V 4 bases and J 6 bases, with 20 bases left between them. Here the CDR3 DNA reads TGTGCCAGCAGCTGGGGTGTTACAACGACCTCGGATACGCAGTATTTT. Encoded protein: CASSWGVTTTSDTQYF.